This T cell receptor (beta chain) stems from a study of blood T cell repertoires in COVID-19. Turning to the study itself: Italy, Spain and the United States were the sources of the convalescent and acute COVID-19 samples. PBMCs, B-cell-depleted T cells, or T cells were the source of the cDNA or gDNA that made up the material.

This CDR3 spans 10 amino acids. Germline V gene sequence: CDR1 SEHNR, CDR2 FQNEAQ (reference sequence). Deletions cut 2 bases from V and 13 bases from J, with 6 bases between. Those who participated ranged in age from roughly 18 to 89 years and resided in about 24 US areas. Per the authors' pipeline: Cell counts per sample came from amplifying reference gene primers. TCRdb's table, derived via immunoSEQ multiplex PCR, lists solely in-frame clones and lacks some. The DNA was the basis for D and trimming; V, J and clone size are from that table. This table has over 200,000 clones, roughly nine tenths appearing once.

The sample consisted of PBMCs or T cells enriched from blood (not recorded which). The chain couples TRBV7-9 to TRBJ2-4; no definite D call. The origin of this receptor is a human donor in a cohort exposed to, infected with or recovered from COVID-19 (not recorded which). The donor label of this sample is uncertain. The CDR3 coding sequence is TGTGCCAGCAGCTTAAAGGAGCAGTACTTC. It codes for CASSLKEQYF.